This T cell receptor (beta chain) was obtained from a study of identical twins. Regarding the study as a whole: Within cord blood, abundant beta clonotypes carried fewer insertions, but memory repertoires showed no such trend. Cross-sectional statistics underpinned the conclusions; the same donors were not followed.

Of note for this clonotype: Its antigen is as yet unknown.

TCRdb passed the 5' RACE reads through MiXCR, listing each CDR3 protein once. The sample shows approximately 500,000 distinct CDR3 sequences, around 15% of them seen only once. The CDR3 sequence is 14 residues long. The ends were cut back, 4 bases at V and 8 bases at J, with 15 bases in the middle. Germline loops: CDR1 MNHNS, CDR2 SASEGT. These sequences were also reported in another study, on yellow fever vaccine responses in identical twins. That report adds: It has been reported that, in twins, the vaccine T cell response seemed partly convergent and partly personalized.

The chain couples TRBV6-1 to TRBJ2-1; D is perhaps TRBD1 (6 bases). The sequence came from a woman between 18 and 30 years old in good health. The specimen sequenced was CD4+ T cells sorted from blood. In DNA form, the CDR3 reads TGTGCCAGCAGTGGGGCAGGGGTATTAGATGAGCAGTTCTTC. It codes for CASSGAGVLDEQFF.